This T cell receptor beta chain was identified during a study of technical replicates of blood from a handful of donors. The method was immunoSEQ multiplex PCR; TCRdb's version includes in-frame clones alone and lacks a portion of them. The data show roughly 76,000 clones, around 94% seen once. The V end lost 4 bases, the J end lost 7 bases, and 14 bases lay between the germline ends. The V gene's germline CDR1 is MGHDK and CDR2 SYGVNS. The CDR3 extends over 14 amino acids. This clone was counted a single time. Specimen: T cells isolated from PBMCs. This TCR came from a human donor in good health. The genes are TRBV25-1 and TRBJ2-1; the D gene is possibly TRBD1 (6 bases). In DNA, the CDR3 is TGTGCCAGCAGTGGATCAGACAGGTCGAATGAGCAGTTCTTC. This codes for CASSGSDRSNEQFF.